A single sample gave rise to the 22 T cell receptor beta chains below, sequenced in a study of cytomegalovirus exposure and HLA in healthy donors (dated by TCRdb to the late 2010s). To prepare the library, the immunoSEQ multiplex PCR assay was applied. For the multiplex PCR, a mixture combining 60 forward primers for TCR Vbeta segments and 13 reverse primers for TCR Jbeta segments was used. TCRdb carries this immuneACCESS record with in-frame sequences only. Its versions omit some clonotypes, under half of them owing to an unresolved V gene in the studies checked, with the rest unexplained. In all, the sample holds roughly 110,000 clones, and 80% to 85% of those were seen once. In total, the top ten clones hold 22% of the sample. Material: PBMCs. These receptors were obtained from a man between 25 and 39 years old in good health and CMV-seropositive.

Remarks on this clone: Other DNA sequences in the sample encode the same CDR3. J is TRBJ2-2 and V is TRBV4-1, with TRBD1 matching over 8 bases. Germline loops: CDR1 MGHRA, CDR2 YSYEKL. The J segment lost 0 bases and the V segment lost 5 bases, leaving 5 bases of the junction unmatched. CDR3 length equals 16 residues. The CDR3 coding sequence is TGCGCCAGCAGCTTAAGGACAGGGACGAACACCGGGGAGCTGTTTTTT. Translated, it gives CASSLRTGTNTGELFF.

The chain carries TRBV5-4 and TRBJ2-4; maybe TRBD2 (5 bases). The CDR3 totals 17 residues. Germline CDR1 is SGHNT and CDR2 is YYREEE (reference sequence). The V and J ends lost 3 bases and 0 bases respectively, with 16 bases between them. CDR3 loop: CASSSTRTGIAKNIQYF. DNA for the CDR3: TGTGCCAGCAGCTCCACCCGGACTGGAATAGCCAAAAACATTCAGTACTTC.

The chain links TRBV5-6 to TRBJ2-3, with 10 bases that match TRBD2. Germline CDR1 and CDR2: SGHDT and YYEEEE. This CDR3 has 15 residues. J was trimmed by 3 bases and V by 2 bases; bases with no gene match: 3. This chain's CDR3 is CASSFIAGGTDTQYF. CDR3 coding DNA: TGTGCCAGCAGCTTTATAGCGGGAGGAACAGATACGCAGTATTTT.

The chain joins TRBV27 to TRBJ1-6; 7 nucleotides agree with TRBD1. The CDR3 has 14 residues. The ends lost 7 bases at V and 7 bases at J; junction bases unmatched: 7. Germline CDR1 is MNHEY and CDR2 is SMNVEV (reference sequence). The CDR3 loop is CASNNRGPNSPLHF. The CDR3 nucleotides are TGTGCCAGCAACAACAGGGGACCGAATTCACCCCTCCACTTT.

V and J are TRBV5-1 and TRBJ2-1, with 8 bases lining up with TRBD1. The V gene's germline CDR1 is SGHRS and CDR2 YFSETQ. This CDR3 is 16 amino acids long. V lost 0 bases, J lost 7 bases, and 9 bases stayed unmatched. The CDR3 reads CASSLAADRALNEQFF. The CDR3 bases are TGCGCCAGCAGCTTGGCCGCGGACAGGGCCCTTAATGAGCAGTTCTTC. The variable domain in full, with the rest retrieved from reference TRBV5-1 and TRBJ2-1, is KAGVTQTPRYLIKTRGQQVTLSCSPISGHRSVSWYQQTPGQGLQFLFEYFSETQRNKGNFPGRFSGRQFSNSRSEMNVSTLELGDSALYLCASSLAADRALNEQFFGPGTRLTVL.

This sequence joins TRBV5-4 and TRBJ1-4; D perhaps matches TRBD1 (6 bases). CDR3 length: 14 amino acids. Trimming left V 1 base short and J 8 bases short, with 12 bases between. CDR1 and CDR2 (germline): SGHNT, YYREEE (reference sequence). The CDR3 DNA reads TGTGCCAGCAGCTTGAACCAGGGGAAAGAAAAACTGTTTTTT. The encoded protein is CASSLNQGKEKLFF.

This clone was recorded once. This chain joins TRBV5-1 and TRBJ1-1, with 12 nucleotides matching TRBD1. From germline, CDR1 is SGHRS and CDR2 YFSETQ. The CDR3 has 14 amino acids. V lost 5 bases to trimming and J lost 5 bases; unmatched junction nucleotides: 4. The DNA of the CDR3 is TGCGCCAGCAGAACGGGACAGGGGGCAACTGAAGCTTTCTTT. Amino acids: CASRTGQGATEAFF.

In DNA form, the CDR3 reads TGTGCCACCAGCAGAGATCTCACAGGGGGCTCCGAGCAGTACTTC. Translating gives CATSRDLTGGSEQYF. V is TRBV15 and J is TRBJ2-5; TRBD1 matches at 9 bases. With the DNA end fitting TRBJ2-7 better, the J assignment may be wrong. CDR1 and CDR2 (germline): LNHNV, YYDKDF (reference sequence). CDR3 length equals 15 residues.

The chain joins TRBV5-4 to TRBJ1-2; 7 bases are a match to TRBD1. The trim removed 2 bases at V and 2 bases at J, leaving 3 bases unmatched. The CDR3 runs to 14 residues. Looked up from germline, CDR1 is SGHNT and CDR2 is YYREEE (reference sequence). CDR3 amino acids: CASSFRQGNYGYTF. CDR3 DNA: TGTGCCAGCAGCTTCCGACAGGGAAACTATGGCTACACCTTC.

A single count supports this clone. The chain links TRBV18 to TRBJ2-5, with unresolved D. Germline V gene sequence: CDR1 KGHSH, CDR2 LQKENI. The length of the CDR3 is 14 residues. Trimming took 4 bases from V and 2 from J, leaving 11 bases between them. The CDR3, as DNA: TGTGCCAGCTCACTTGGTCTCGGGCAAGAGACCCAGTACTTC. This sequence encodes CASSLGLGQETQYF.

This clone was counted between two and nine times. Written as DNA, the CDR3 is TGTGCCAGCAGTGCACAGGGGCTTGGGGGCTACACCTTC. Its protein is CASSAQGLGGYTF. The chain is built from TRBV6-5 and TRBJ1-2; 7 nucleotides line up with TRBD1. Trimming at V came to 5 bases and at J to 8 bases, leaving 8 bases not matched to a gene. Germline values: CDR1 MNHEY, CDR2 SVGAGI. There are 13 residues in the CDR3.

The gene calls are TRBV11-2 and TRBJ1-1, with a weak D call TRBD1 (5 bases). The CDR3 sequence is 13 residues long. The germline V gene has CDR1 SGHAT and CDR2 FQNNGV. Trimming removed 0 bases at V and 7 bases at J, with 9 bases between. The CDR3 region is CASSLDQGGEAFF. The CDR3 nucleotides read TGTGCCAGCAGCTTAGACCAGGGCGGTGAAGCTTTCTTT. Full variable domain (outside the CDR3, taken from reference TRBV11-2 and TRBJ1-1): EAGVAQSPRYKIIEKRQSVAFWCNPISGHATLYWYQQILGQGPKLLIQFQNNGVVDDSQLPKDRFSAERLKGVDSTLKIQPAKLEDSAVYLCASSLDQGGEAFFGQGTRLTVV.

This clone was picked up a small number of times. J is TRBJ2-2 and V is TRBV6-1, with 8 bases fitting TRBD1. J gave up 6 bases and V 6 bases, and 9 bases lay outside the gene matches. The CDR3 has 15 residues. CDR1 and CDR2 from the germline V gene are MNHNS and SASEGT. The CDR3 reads CASSHSGGEPGELFF. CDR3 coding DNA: TGTGCCAGCAGCCATTCAGGGGGCGAGCCCGGGGAGCTGTTTTTT.

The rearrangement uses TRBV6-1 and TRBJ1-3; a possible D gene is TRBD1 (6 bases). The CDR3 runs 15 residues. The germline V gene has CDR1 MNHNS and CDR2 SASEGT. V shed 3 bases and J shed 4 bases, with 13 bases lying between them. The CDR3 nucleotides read TGTGCCAGCAGTGACGGACAGCATGGCGGAAACACCATATATTTT. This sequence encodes CASSDGQHGGNTIYF.

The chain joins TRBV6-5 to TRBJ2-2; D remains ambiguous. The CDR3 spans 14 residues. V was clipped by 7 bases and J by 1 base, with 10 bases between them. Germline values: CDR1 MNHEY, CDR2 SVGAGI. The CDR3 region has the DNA TGTGCCAGCACAATTAACAGGAACACCGGGGAGCTGTTTTTT. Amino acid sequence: CASTINRNTGELFF.

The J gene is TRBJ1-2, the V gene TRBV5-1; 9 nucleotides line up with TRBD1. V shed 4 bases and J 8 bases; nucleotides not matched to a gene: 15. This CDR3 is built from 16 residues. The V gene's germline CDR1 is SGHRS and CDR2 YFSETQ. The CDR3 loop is CASSPTAGQGVRGYTF. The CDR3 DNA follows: TGCGCCAGCAGCCCGACGGCGGGACAGGGAGTACGGGGCTACACCTTC. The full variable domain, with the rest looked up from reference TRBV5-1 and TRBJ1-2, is KAGVTQTPRYLIKTRGQQVTLSCSPISGHRSVSWYQQTPGQGLQFLFEYFSETQRNKGNFPGRFSGRQFSNSRSEMNVSTLELGDSALYLCASSPTAGQGVRGYTFGSGTRLTVV.

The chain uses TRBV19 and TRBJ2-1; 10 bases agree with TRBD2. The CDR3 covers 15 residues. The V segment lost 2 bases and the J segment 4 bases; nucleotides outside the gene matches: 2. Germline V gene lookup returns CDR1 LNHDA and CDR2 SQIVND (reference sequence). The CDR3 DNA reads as TGTGCCAGTAGTATAAGACTAGCGGGTTACAATGAGCAGTTCTTC. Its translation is CASSIRLAGYNEQFF.

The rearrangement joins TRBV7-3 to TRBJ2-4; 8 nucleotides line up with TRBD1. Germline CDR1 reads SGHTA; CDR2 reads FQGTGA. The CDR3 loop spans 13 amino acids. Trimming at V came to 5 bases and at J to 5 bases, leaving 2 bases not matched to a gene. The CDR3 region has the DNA TGTGCCAGCAGCCCGGGACAGGAAAACATTCAGTACTTC. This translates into CASSPGQENIQYF.

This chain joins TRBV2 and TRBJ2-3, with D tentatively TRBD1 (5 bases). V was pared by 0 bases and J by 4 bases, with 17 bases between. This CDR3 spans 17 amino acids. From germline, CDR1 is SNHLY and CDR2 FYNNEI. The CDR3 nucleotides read TGTGCCAGCAGTGAAGCGCTTACGCCCGGACAAGCAGATACGCAGTATTTT. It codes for CASSEALTPGQADTQYF.

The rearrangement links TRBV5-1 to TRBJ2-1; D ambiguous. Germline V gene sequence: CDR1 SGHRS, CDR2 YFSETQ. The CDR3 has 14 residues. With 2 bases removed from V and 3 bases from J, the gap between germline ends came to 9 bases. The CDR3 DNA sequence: TGCGCCAGCAGCTTTGGGCAGAACTACAATGAGCAGTTCTTC. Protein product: CASSFGQNYNEQFF. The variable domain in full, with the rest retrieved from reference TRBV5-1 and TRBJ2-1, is KAGVTQTPRYLIKTRGQQVTLSCSPISGHRSVSWYQQTPGQGLQFLFEYFSETQRNKGNFPGRFSGRQFSNSRSEMNVSTLELGDSALYLCASSFGQNYNEQFFGPGTRLTVL.

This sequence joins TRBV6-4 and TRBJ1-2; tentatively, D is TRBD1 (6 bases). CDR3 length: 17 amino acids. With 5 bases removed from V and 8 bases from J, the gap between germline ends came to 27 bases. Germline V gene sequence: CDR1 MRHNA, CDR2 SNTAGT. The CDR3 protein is CASSPFGGAYPFGGYTF. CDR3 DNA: TGTGCCAGCAGTCCATTCGGGGGGGCCTACCCCTTCGGGGGCTACACCTTC.

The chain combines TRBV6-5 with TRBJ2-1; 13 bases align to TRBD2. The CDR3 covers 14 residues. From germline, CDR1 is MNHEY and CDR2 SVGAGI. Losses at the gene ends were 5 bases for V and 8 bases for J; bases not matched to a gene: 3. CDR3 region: CASSRTSGSYEQFF. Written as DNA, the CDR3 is TGTGCCAGCAGTAGGACTAGCGGGAGTTATGAGCAGTTCTTC.